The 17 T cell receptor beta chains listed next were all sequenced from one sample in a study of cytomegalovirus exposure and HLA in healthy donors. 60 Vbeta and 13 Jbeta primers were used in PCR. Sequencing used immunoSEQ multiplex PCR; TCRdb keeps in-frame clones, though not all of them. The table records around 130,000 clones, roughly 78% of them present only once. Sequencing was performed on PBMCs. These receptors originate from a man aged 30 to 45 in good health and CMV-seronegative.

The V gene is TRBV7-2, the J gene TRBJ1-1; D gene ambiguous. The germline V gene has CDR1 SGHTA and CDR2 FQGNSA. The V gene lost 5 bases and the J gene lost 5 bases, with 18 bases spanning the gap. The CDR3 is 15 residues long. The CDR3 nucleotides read TGTGCCAGCAGCCGACTCGTCGGGGTCGGTACTGAAGCTTTCTTT. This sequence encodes CASSRLVGVGTEAFF.

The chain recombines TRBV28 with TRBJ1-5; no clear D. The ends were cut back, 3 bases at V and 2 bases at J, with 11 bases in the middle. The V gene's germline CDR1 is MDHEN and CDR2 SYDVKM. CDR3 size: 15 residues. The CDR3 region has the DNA TGTGCCAGCAGTTTGTCTTCCGGTCGCAATCAGCCCCAGCATTTT. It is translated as CASSLSSGRNQPQHF. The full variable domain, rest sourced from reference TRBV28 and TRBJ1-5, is DVKVTQSSRYLVKRTGEKVFLECVQDMDHENMFWYRQDPGLGLRLIYFSYDVKMKEKGDIPEGYSVSREKKERFSLILESASTNQTSMYLCASSLSSGRNQPQHFGDGTRLSIL.

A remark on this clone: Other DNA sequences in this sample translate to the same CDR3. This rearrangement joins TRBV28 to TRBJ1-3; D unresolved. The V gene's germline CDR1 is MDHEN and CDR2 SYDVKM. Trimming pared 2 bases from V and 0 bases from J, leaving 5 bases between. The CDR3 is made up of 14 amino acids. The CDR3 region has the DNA TGTGCCAGCAGTTTACGGGGCTCTGGAAACACCATATATTTT. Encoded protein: CASSLRGSGNTIYF.

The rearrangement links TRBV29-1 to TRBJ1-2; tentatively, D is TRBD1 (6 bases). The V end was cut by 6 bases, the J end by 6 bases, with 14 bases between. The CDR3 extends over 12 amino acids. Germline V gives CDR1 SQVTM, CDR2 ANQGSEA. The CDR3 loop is CSVQHRVDGYTF. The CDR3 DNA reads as TGCAGCGTCCAGCACAGGGTGGATGGCTACACCTTC.

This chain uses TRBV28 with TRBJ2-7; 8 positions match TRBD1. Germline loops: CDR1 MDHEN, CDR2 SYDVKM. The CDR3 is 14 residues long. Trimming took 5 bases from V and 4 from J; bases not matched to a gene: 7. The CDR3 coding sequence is TGTGCCAGCAGTCCCTACTGGACAGGGTACGAGCAGTACTTC. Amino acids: CASSPYWTGYEQYF.

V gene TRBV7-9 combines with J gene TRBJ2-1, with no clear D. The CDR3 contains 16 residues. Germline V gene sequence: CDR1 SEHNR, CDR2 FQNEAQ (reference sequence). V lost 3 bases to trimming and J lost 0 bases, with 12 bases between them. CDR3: CASSFMRISSYNEQFF. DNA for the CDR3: TGTGCCAGCAGCTTTATGCGGATAAGCTCCTACAATGAGCAGTTCTTC.

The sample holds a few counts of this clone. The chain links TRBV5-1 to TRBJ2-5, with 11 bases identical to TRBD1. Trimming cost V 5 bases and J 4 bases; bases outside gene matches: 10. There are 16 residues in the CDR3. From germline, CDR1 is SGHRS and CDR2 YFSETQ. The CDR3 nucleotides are TGCGCCAGCAGTCCCCCGAGGACAGGGGGCGCAGAGACCCAGTACTTC. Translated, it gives CASSPPRTGGAETQYF.

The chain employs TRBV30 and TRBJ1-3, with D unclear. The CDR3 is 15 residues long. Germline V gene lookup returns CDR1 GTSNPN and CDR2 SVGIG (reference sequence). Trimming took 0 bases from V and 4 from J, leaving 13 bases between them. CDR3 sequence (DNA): TGTGCCTGGAGTGTATCACTCGCGTCAGGAAACACCATATATTTT. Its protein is CAWSVSLASGNTIYF.

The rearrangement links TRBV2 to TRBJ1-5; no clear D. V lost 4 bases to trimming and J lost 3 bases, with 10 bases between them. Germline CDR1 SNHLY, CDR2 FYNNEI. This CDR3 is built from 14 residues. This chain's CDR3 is CASSGSGTNQPQHF. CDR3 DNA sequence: TGTGCCAGCAGTGGGTCGGGTACCAATCAGCCCCAGCATTTT.

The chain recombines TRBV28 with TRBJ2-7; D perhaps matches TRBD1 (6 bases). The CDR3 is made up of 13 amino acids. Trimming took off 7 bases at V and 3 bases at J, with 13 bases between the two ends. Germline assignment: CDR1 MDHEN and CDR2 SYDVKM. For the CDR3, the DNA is TGTGCCAGCATGACAGGAATGGGCTACGAGCAGTACTTC. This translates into CASMTGMGYEQYF. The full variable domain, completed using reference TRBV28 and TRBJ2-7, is DVKVTQSSRYLVKRTGEKVFLECVQDMDHENMFWYRQDPGLGLRLIYFSYDVKMKEKGDIPEGYSVSREKKERFSLILESASTNQTSMYLCASMTGMGYEQYFGPGTRLTVT.

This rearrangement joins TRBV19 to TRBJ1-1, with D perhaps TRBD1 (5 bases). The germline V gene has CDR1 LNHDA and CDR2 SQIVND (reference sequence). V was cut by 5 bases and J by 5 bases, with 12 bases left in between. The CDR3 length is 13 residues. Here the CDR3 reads CASSPRGDTEAFF. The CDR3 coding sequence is TGTGCCAGTAGTCCGCGGGGGGATACTGAAGCTTTCTTT.

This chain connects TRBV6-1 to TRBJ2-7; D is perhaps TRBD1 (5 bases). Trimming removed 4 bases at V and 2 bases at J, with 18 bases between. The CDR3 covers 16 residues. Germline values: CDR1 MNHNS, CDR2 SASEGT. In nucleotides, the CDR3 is TGTGCCAGCAGTGCCATCCAGGGATACCGGGCCTACGAGCAGTACTTC. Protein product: CASSAIQGYRAYEQYF.

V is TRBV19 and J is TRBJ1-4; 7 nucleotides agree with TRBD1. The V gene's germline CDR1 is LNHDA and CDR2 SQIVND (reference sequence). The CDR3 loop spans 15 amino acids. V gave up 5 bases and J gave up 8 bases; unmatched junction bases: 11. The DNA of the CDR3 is TGTGCCAGTAGTTCCCGACAGGGCACGGGGGAAAAACTGTTTTTT. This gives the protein CASSSRQGTGEKLFF.

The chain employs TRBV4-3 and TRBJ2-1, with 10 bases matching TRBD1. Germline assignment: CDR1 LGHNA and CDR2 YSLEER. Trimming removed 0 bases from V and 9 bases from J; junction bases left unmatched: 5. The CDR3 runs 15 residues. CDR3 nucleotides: TGCGCCAGCAGCCAAGACGGACAGGGGGGAACTGAGCAGTTCTTC. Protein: CASSQDGQGGTEQFF.

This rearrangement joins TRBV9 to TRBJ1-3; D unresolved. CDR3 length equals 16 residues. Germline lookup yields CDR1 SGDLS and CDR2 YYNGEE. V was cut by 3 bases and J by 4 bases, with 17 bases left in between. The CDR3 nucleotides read TGTGCCAGCAGCGACGTCATACTCCCGGAGGGAAACACCATATATTTT. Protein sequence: CASSDVILPEGNTIYF.

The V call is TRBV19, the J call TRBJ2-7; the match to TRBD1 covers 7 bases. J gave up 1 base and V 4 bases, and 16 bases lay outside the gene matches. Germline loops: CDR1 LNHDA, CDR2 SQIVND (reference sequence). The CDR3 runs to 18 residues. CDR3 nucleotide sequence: TGTGCCAGTAGTACCAGACTGGAACAGGGGTCCCCTTCCTACGAGCAGTACTTC. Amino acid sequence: CASSTRLEQGSPSYEQYF.

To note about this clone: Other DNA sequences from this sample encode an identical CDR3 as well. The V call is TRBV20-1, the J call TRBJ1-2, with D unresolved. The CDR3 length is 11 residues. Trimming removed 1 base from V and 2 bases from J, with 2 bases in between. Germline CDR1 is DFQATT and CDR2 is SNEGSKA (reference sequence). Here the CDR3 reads CSARVNYGYTF. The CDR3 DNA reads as TGCAGTGCTAGAGTAAACTATGGCTACACCTTC.